This TCR beta chain was sequenced for a study of STAT5B mutations in CD4+ large granular lymphocyte leukemia. Study as a whole: Among healthy controls, a particular HLA allele went with more CDR3 'QG' motifs.

Method: immunoSEQ multiplex PCR; TCRdb's copy keeps in-frame clones and lacks some. The table lists 35,000 to 45,000 clones, approximately 86% of them singletons. Per germline, CDR1 SGHDN and CDR2 FVKESK. Deletions cut 4 bases from V and 0 bases from J, with 12 bases between. The CDR3 is 16 amino acids. The V gene is TRBV14, the J gene TRBJ2-2; tentatively, D is TRBD2 (5 bases). The receptor comes from a human donor in good health. Material: CD4+ T cells from blood buffy coats. Here the CDR3 DNA reads TGTGCCAGCAGCCCTAACCGGGGTTCGAACACCGGGGAGCTGTTTTTT. Amino acid sequence: CASSPNRGSNTGELFF.